This T cell receptor (beta chain) is from a study of blood T cells in healthy people across ages. Study findings and constraints: Compared with aged donors, long-lived donors showed fewer expanded clones, suggesting selection. Measured against age, TCR beta diversity per million T cells decreased in a roughly linear manner.

Details on this clonotype: What it recognizes is unknown.

The CDR3 consists of 13 residues. V lost 5 bases and J lost 9, with 14 bases in between. Looked up from germline, CDR1 is SGHAT and CDR2 is FQNNGV. Alongside a J-beta primer mix, a sample-barcoded 5' primer served in a second PCR lasting about 6 to 12 cycles. One entry per CDR3 protein results from TCRdb running MiXCR on the 5' RACE reads. The repertoire holds 700,000 to 850,000 distinct CDR3 sequences, about 53% seen once, with approximately 40% in the top ten. Sequences were obtained from blood. This chain links TRBV11-2 with TRBJ1-5; D gene uncertain. The TCR comes from a man at least 80 years old in good health. The CDR3 DNA reads TGTGCCAGCAGCCCAGAGCCCCCAGGGCCCCAGCATTTT. Protein sequence: CASSPEPPGPQHF.